The clone carrying this T cell receptor beta chain was picked up a small number of times. The antigen remains undetermined. The data were obtained in a study of T cells in localized non-small cell lung cancer. Study results and limitations: A higher density of T cells in blood coincided with extended overall survival. Maximal T cell clonality occurred in uninvolved adjacent lung, with tumor ranking below it. Adjacent lung held a median around 60 of the top 100 tumor clones.

Here immunoSEQ multiplex PCR was the method, and the copy in TCRdb shows in-frame clones only, minus some. This sample carries roughly 84,000 clones, around nine tenths of them seen once, and the ten largest clones take 20% to 25%. Germline-derived CDR1 and CDR2 are LGHNT and FRNRAP. V lost 3 bases and J lost 2, with 8 bases in between. This CDR3 has 13 amino acids. V is TRBV12-5 and J is TRBJ2-7; D is unclear. Sequenced here: peripheral blood, sampled before any cancer treatment. This TCR was sampled from a woman between 40 and 69 years old with stage I squamous cell lung carcinoma. CDR3 region: CASGLAQPYEQYF. The CDR3 DNA reads TGTGCTAGTGGTTTAGCCCAGCCCTACGAGCAGTACTTC.